This record covers a single TCR beta chain. What it recognizes is unknown. Sampling of blood occurred at baseline, cycle 4 day 1, and cycle 7 day 1. Here immunoSEQ multiplex PCR was the method, and the copy in TCRdb shows in-frame clones only, minus some. The table shows tens of thousands of clones, with approximately 78% occurring only once. The data originate from a study of OX40 agonist ivuxolimab in advanced cancers. On the study more broadly: The study gave patients intravenous ivuxolimab at 0.01 to 10 mg/kg every 2 weeks. It was permissible to have had prior anti-PD-1, anti-PD-L1 or anti-CTLA-4 therapy, and 40% had some. Findings of the study overall: Partial responders treated at 0.1-3.0 mg/kg exhibited clonal expansion among the lowest measured.

The CDR3 length is 18 residues. CDR1 MNHEY and CDR2 SMNVEV come from the germline V gene (reference sequence). Unmatched junction bases numbered 6, after V lost 2 bases and J lost 1 base. Sequenced material: CD4+ or CD8+ T cells sorted from blood, taken in a trial of the OX40 agonist ivuxolimab. This sequence originates from an adult with an advanced solid tumor such as melanoma, head and neck, liver or kidney cancer. The J gene is TRBJ2-2, the V gene TRBV27, with 11 bases matching TRBD1. CDR3 in amino acids: CASSLGWGTGGNTGELFF. The CDR3 nucleotides are TGTGCCAGCAGTTTAGGTTGGGGGACAGGGGGGAACACCGGGGAGCTGTTTTTT.